Below, 12 T cell receptor beta chains from the same sample are listed, as sequenced in a study of blood T cell repertoires in COVID-19. The table came from immunoSEQ multiplex PCR; TCRdb's copy has only in-frame clones and leaves some out. This table has roughly 380,000 clones, about nine tenths appearing once. The source material was PBMCs or T cells enriched from blood (not recorded which). The source of these receptors is a woman in her twenties or thirties who had been exposed to COVID-19.

This clone was counted a single time. The CDR3 loop is CASSQERLGYNEQFF. CDR3 in DNA: TGCGCCAGCAGCCAAGAGAGACTTGGGTACAATGAGCAGTTCTTC. V usage is TRBV4-1 and J usage is TRBJ2-1; no firm D call. Germline V gives CDR1 MGHRA, CDR2 YSYEKL. V was clipped by 0 bases and J by 4 bases, with 10 bases between them. This CDR3 spans 15 amino acids.

The chain combines TRBV7-2 with TRBJ2-3, with a possible D match to TRBD2 (6 bases). Germline CDR1 SGHTA, CDR2 FQGNSA. The V end lost 3 bases, the J end lost 1 base, and 14 bases lay between the germline ends. The CDR3 has 16 residues. The CDR3 bases are TGTGCCAGCAGCTTTCAGCCGGGACTTCGCACAGATACGCAGTATTTT. It translates to CASSFQPGLRTDTQYF.

V is TRBV10-2 and J is TRBJ2-7; 10 bases are shared with TRBD1. The CDR3 is 15 amino acids. With V trimmed by 2 bases and J by 5 bases, 6 bases remained unmatched. Per germline, CDR1 WSHSY and CDR2 SAAADI. Written as DNA, the CDR3 is TGCGCCAGCAGTGAGATACGGGACAGGGGCGACGAGCAGTACTTC. Its protein is CASSEIRDRGDEQYF.

The V call is TRBV3-1 (or the pseudogene TRBV3-2), the J call TRBJ1-1; a possible D gene is TRBD1 (6 bases). CDR3 length equals 15 residues. Germline CDR1 reads LGHDT; CDR2 reads YNNKEL (reference sequence). V was cut by 0 bases and J by 1 base, with 9 bases left in between. CDR3 residues: CASSQETGWNTEAFF. In nucleotides, the CDR3 is TGTGCCAGCAGCCAAGAGACAGGATGGAACACTGAAGCTTTCTTT.

The rearrangement links TRBV4-1 to TRBJ2-5, with TRBD1 identical over 10 bases. Trimming at V came to 4 bases and at J to 4 bases, leaving 9 bases not matched to a gene. The CDR3 is 16 amino acids. Germline lookup yields CDR1 MGHRA and CDR2 YSYEKL. The CDR3 region is CASSPPDRGWGETQYF. The CDR3 DNA is TGCGCCAGCAGCCCACCGGACAGGGGGTGGGGAGAGACCCAGTACTTC.

V is TRBV10-2 and J is TRBJ2-7; 8 bases match TRBD1. This CDR3 spans 15 amino acids. In germline, CDR1 is WSHSY, CDR2 SAAADI. Trimming removed 8 bases from V and 0 bases from J; junction bases left unmatched: 9. The CDR3 bases are TGCGCCAGCGCAAGTGAGACAGGGGCCTCCTACGAGCAGTACTTC. It is translated as CASASETGASYEQYF.

This chain links TRBV7-3 with TRBJ2-2; no clear D gene. The germline V gene has CDR1 SGHTA and CDR2 FQGTGA. V shed 8 bases and J shed 5 bases, with 12 bases lying between them. CDR3 length: 13 amino acids. For the CDR3, the DNA is TGTGCCAGCCGGAAAGGAGAAACCGGGGAGCTGTTTTTT. Its translation: CASRKGETGELFF.

This chain uses TRBV5-1 with TRBJ2-7; 8 bases are a match to TRBD1. V was clipped by 3 bases and J by 2 bases; unmatched bases: 7. From germline, CDR1 is SGHRS and CDR2 YFSETQ. The CDR3 runs to 15 residues. This chain's CDR3 is CASSWTTGVPYEQYF. CDR3 nucleotide sequence: TGCGCCAGCAGCTGGACGACAGGGGTCCCCTACGAGCAGTACTTC.

This clone was detected a few times. The rearrangement links TRBV25-1 to TRBJ2-2; D unclear. V lost 4 bases to trimming and J lost 4 bases, with 4 bases between them. The CDR3 extends over 12 amino acids. CDR1 MGHDK and CDR2 SYGVNS come from the germline V gene. This CDR3 is CASSAGTGELFF. CDR3 nucleotides: TGTGCCAGCAGTGCGGGCACCGGGGAGCTGTTTTTT.

The chain is built from TRBV10-3 and TRBJ2-2; perhaps TRBD1 as D (5 bases). This CDR3 is built from 15 residues. The ends were cut back, 7 bases at V and 2 bases at J, with 14 bases in the middle. The germline gives CDR1 ENHRY, CDR2 SYGVKD. CDR3 in amino acids: CAIKGAGDNTGELFF. The CDR3 DNA reads as TGTGCCATCAAAGGGGCAGGTGATAACACCGGGGAGCTGTTTTTT.

This rearrangement joins TRBV9 to TRBJ1-2; 8 bases map to TRBD1. Looked up from germline, CDR1 is SGDLS and CDR2 is YYNGEE. The CDR3 runs 16 residues. Trimming at V came to 0 bases and at J to 2 bases, leaving 6 bases not matched to a gene. CDR3 in DNA: TGTGCCAGCAGCGTAGGTTTACAGGGGGGAAACTATGGCTACACCTTC. It translates to CASSVGLQGGNYGYTF.

This chain connects TRBV5-8 to TRBJ2-3, with 15 bases aligning to TRBD2. The CDR3 runs to 17 residues. Germline V gene lookup returns CDR1 SGHTS and CDR2 YDEGEE. J gave up 1 base and V 4 bases, and 4 bases lay outside the gene matches. CDR3 in amino acids: CASSPGLAGGGTDTQYF. As DNA, the CDR3 is TGTGCCAGCAGCCCAGGACTAGCGGGAGGGGGCACAGATACGCAGTATTTT.